The entry that follows covers one T cell receptor beta chain sequence. The antigen this receptor binds is unknown. No clone much larger than this one lies a single base away; base qualities are absent. V lost 1 base and J lost 0 bases; the stretch between them is 4 bases long. CDR1 is given as LNHDA and CDR2 as SQIVND, both from the germline V gene (reference sequence). Spanning cysteine to phenylalanine, the CDR3 consists of 14 amino acids. The read is trimmed to its CDR3 DNA, 42 bases read in frame from base 1. The data were obtained in a study of tumor T cells in aggressive B-cell lymphoma (dated by TCRdb to about 2017). Libraries were constructed by the immunoSEQ multiplex PCR assay. TCRdb mirrors the immuneACCESS table, restricted to in-frame sequences. Some clones are absent from its copies; in checked studies, under half trace to an unresolved V gene, and the reason for the others is unknown. The sample table holds several thousand clones, of which 85% were seen once. The ten largest clones take up less than 5% of the sample.

The source of this sequence is an adult with diffuse large B cell lymphoma. Sequencing was carried out using tumor tissue. Rearrangement joined TRBV19 to TRBJ1-3, with no reliable assignment of the D segment. CDR3 loop: CASSIVSSGNTIYF. The nucleotide sequence is given as TGTGCCAGTAGTATAGTGAGCTCTGGAAACACCATATATTTT. The entire variable domain, with the stretches around the CDR3 drawn from the reference TRBV19 and TRBJ1-3 proteins, is DGGITQSPKYLFRKEGQNVTLSCEQNLNHDAMYWYRQDPGQGLRLIYYSQIVNDFQKGDIAEGYSVSREKKESFPLTVTSAQKNPTAFYLCASSIVSSGNTIYFGEGSWLTVV.